The subject of this entry is one T cell receptor (beta chain). The second PCR ran roughly 7 to 11 cycles with a sample-barcoded 5' primer and J-beta primers. TCRdb ran MiXCR on the 5' RACE reads and lists one entry per CDR3 protein. Here the sample spans roughly 560,000 distinct CDR3 sequences, about 24% being singletons. These data come from a study of blood T cells in healthy people across ages. Unmatched junction bases numbered 12, after V lost 5 bases and J lost 5 bases. The CDR3 loop spans 17 amino acids. Germline CDR1 is SEHNR and CDR2 is FQNEAQ (reference sequence). These data were also filed under a second study, of T cells of mothers and their children. That source reports: Relative to unrelated pairs, biologically related mother-child dyads exhibited marginally greater, non-significant overlap.

The V gene is TRBV7-9, the J gene TRBJ2-2; 9 nucleotides align to TRBD2. This TCR came from a boy aged 5-17 years in good health. What was sequenced was blood. The CDR3 loop is CASSTRVAGVGTGELFF. Here the CDR3 DNA reads TGTGCCAGCAGCACTCGTGTAGCGGGAGTGGGGACCGGGGAGCTGTTTTTT.